This T cell receptor (beta chain) was retrieved from a study of control samples from healthy donors and cancer patients. Repertoires were generated with immunoSEQ multiplex PCR, while TCRdb's copy carries only in-frame clones and drops some. The sample lists under 65,000 clones, around 85% seen once, with roughly 2.8% in the top ten. CDR1 and CDR2 (germline): SNHLY, FYNNEI. Trimming took 1 base from V and 12 from J, leaving 13 bases between them. This CDR3 is built from 13 residues. The chain carries TRBV2 and TRBJ1-5; D is ambiguous. The origin of this receptor is a woman aged 50 to 60 with lung cancer. Material for sequencing was PBMCs. The CDR3 DNA follows: TGTGCCAGCAGTGAAGATGAACGGAAGAGCCAGCATTTT. This sequence encodes CASSEDERKSQHF.